This TCR beta chain was recovered during a study of technical replicates of blood from several donors. Germline CDR1 reads SEHNR; CDR2 reads FQNEAQ (reference sequence). V gave up 5 bases and J gave up 0 bases; unmatched junction bases: 5. The CDR3 runs 17 residues. Method: immunoSEQ multiplex PCR; TCRdb's copy keeps in-frame clones and lacks some. The sample includes 53,000 or so clones, over 85% seen only once; the top ten take approximately 4.2%. This sequence joins TRBV7-9 and TRBJ2-5; 14 nucleotides align to TRBD2. Sequencing used PBMCs. This receptor was taken from a human donor in good health. Some clones in this sample may be carry-over from other donors' samples. CDR3 region: CASSTGTSGGYQETQYF. The CDR3 DNA reads TGTGCCAGCAGCACAGGGACTAGCGGGGGCTACCAAGAGACCCAGTACTTC.